Sequencing of this TCR beta chain was carried out in a study of T-cell memory formation after mild COVID-19. In the study overall: The study found TCR clusters largely donor specific.

Germline V gene lookup returns CDR1 MGHRA and CDR2 YSYEKL. V was clipped by 4 bases and J by 1 base; unmatched bases: 6. CDR3 size: 16 residues. This clonotype was counted a few times. Its specificity is not known. Notes on the study in general: Of the contracting clones, CD4+ ones lay mainly in CM and EM, and CD8+ ones in EMRA. Whereas later expanders leaned CD4+, clones contracting day 15 to 85 showed a balanced CD4/CD8 makeup.

TCRdb itself ran the 5' RACE reads through MiXCR, one entry per CDR3 protein. Here the sample spans more than 300,000 distinct CDR3 sequences, more than 20% being singletons. This TCR was sampled from a man aged 18 to 35 who had mild COVID-19 (a few samples of this study predate the infection). Cell type and time point are not known. The rearrangement uses TRBV4-1 and TRBJ1-1; TRBD1 aligns across 10 bases. Sequenced material: PBMCs or a T cell subset sorted from them (not recorded which). The CDR3 is CASSLGTGVRNTEAFF. In DNA, the CDR3 is TGCGCCAGCAGCCTCGGGACAGGGGTAAGGAACACTGAAGCTTTCTTT.